Following are 15 T cell receptor beta chains from one sample sequenced in a study of neoadjuvant anti-PD-1 for oral cavity cancer. The method was immunoSEQ multiplex PCR; TCRdb's version includes in-frame clones alone and lacks a portion of them. Among more than 25,000 clones listed, 70% to 80% were seen once. Time point in this sample: after neoadjuvant nivolumab, at surgical resection. Here the sequenced sample was PBMCs, taken after nivolumab (anti-PD-1) treatment. These receptors originate from a person between 40 and 85 years old with oral cavity squamous cell carcinoma.

V is TRBV5-1 and J is TRBJ1-4, with 7 bases matching TRBD1. V lost 4 bases to trimming and J lost 5 bases; unmatched junction nucleotides: 20. The CDR3 is 19 residues long. CDR1 is SGHRS, CDR2 YFSETQ, per germline. CDR3 residues: CASSPLRTGRLVSNEKLFF. The CDR3, as DNA: TGCGCCAGCAGCCCGCTCCGGACAGGTCGGTTGGTCAGCAATGAAAAACTGTTTTTT.

The chain couples TRBV4-3 to TRBJ2-7; no clear D gene. Trimming left V 1 base short and J 6 bases short, with 10 bases between. This CDR3 comprises 13 residues. Looked up from germline, CDR1 is LGHNA and CDR2 is YSLEER. The CDR3 DNA reads TGCGCCAGCAGCCAAGCCCCTAGGAGCGAGCAGTACTTC. It yields the protein CASSQAPRSEQYF.

Only a few counts were recorded for this clone. The CDR3 region has the DNA TGTGCCACCAGCAGAGATATCCGGGGGGGAACCTACAATGAGCAGTTCTTC. It yields the protein CATSRDIRGGTYNEQFF. The chain uses TRBV15 and TRBJ2-1; 8 nucleotides match TRBD2. The trim removed 0 bases at V and 2 bases at J, leaving 6 bases unmatched. The CDR3 spans 17 residues. In germline, CDR1 is LNHNV, CDR2 YYDKDF (reference sequence).

The chain is built from TRBV30 and TRBJ2-7; D is ambiguous. CDR1 is GTSNPN, CDR2 SVGIG, per germline (reference sequence). The CDR3 is made up of 13 amino acids. The V gene lost 0 bases and the J gene lost 2 bases, with 8 bases spanning the gap. The CDR3 sequence: CAWSVRATYEQYF. CDR3 bases: TGTGCCTGGAGTGTACGGGCCACCTACGAGCAGTACTTC.

Comments on this clone: One end of the junction does not line up with germline, which may come from a read error. The chain has TRBV7-6 and TRBJ1-4, with D uncertain. CDR1 SGHVS and CDR2 FNYEAQ come from the germline V gene. The CDR3 totals 13 residues. For the CDR3, the DNA is TGTGCCAGCAGTTTAGGCACTAATGAAAAACTGTTTTTT. This sequence encodes CASSLGTNEKLFF.

Only a few counts were recorded for this clone. V gene TRBV7-9 combines with J gene TRBJ1-6, with D possibly TRBD1 on 6 matching bases. The ends were cut back, 5 bases at V and 8 bases at J, with 10 bases in the middle. The CDR3 runs to 13 residues. CDR1 is SEHNR, CDR2 FQNEAQ, per germline (reference sequence). CDR3 amino acids: CASSGYRDSPLHF. The CDR3 coding sequence is TGTGCCAGCAGCGGCTACAGGGATTCACCCCTCCACTTT.

This clone came up a few times. This sequence joins TRBV10-3 and TRBJ1-1; D is perhaps TRBD1 (6 bases). This CDR3 is 16 amino acids long. Trimming stripped 2 bases from V and 2 bases from J, with 15 bases between. Germline CDR1 and CDR2: ENHRY and SYGVKD. The CDR3 sequence: CAISEPRDTANTEAFF. The CDR3 coding sequence is TGTGCCATCAGTGAGCCACGGGACACTGCCAACACTGAAGCTTTCTTT.

This clone was counted only a few times. The chain combines TRBV19 with TRBJ2-1; TRBD2 agrees at 9 bases. This CDR3 is built from 15 residues. J gave up 8 bases and V 1 base, and 6 bases lay outside the gene matches. Per the germline V gene, CDR1 is LNHDA and CDR2 is SQIVND (reference sequence). The CDR3 DNA is TGTGCCAGTAGTATAGGGCTAGCGGGGAGCGATGAGCAGTTCTTC. It codes for CASSIGLAGSDEQFF.

The chain couples TRBV9 to TRBJ1-6; 8 nucleotides match TRBD1. The CDR3 is 14 amino acids. Germline V gives CDR1 SGDLS, CDR2 YYNGEE. V trimming: 0 bases; J trimming: 8 bases; junction bases outside the gene matches: 1. The CDR3 region is CASSVEQGDSPLHF. CDR3 in DNA: TGTGCCAGCAGCGTAGAACAGGGGGATTCACCCCTCCACTTT. Using reference TRBV9 and TRBJ1-6 for the parts outside the CDR3, the full variable domain is DSGVTQTPKHLITATGQRVTLRCSPRSGDLSVYWYQQSLDQGLQFLIQYYNGEERAKGNILERFSAQQFPDLHSELNLSSLELGDSALYFCASSVEQGDSPLHFGNGTRLTVT.

The rearrangement links TRBV6-6 to TRBJ2-7; D uncertain. V lost 6 bases to trimming and J lost 2 bases, with 8 bases between them. From germline, CDR1 is MNHNY and CDR2 SVGAGI (reference sequence). This CDR3 is 12 amino acids long. The CDR3 protein is CASRPAAYEQYF. CDR3 DNA: TGTGCCAGCAGACCGGCAGCCTACGAGCAGTACTTC.

The V and J genes are TRBV6-1 and TRBJ1-5; D is unclear. The V gene's germline CDR1 is MNHNS and CDR2 SASEGT. V lost 2 bases and J 0 bases, leaving 17 bases between the germline ends. The CDR3 is made up of 18 amino acids. The CDR3 region is CASSETPRMAYSNQPQHF. The CDR3 DNA reads TGTGCCAGCAGTGAAACCCCCCGTATGGCCTATAGCAATCAGCCCCAGCATTTT.

The chain couples TRBV4-3 to TRBJ2-2; a weak D match, TRBD2 (5 bases). CDR3 length: 15 residues. Trimming took off 1 base at V and 7 bases at J, with 13 bases between the two ends. Looked up from germline, CDR1 is LGHNA and CDR2 is YSLEER. The CDR3 here is CASSQVSGRGGELFF. The CDR3 DNA reads TGCGCCAGCAGCCAAGTTTCTGGCCGGGGCGGGGAGCTGTTTTTT.

J is TRBJ2-5 and V is TRBV5-6; D remains unclear. Trimming took off 0 bases at V and 0 bases at J, with 6 bases between the two ends. The germline gives CDR1 SGHDT, CDR2 YYEEEE. The CDR3 length is 14 residues. CDR3 residues: CASSLAGNQETQYF. In DNA form, the CDR3 reads TGTGCCAGCAGCTTGGCAGGCAACCAAGAGACCCAGTACTTC.

V usage is TRBV5-1 and J usage is TRBJ2-1; 7 nucleotides align to TRBD1. The trim removed 4 bases at V and 1 base at J, leaving 11 bases unmatched. The CDR3 runs to 17 residues. CDR1 is SGHRS, CDR2 YFSETQ, per germline. The CDR3 nucleotides read TGCGCCAGCAGCCCCGGGACAGCCAAGGTGTCCTACAATGAGCAGTTCTTC. It is translated as CASSPGTAKVSYNEQFF.

This clone came up a few times. The V call is TRBV5-1, the J call TRBJ2-3; possibly TRBD1 or TRBD2 for D (7 bases each). The CDR3 contains 17 residues. CDR1 and CDR2 (germline): SGHRS, YFSETQ. V lost 4 bases and J 4 bases, leaving 22 bases between the germline ends. This chain's CDR3 is CASSPRGTAGRADTQYF. The CDR3 region has the DNA TGCGCCAGCAGCCCCCGGGGGACAGCGGGACGGGCAGATACGCAGTATTTT.